This TCR beta chain came from a study of CD8 T cells in Susac syndrome. A remark on this clonotype: The antigen remains unidentified.

Study observations and caveats: As the study acknowledged, the number of individuals in its TCR sequencing and HLA analysis was relatively small.

The authors reverse transcribed roughly 0.5 to 1 ug RNA with random hexamers. TCRdb re-analysed the immunoSEQ multiplex PCR reads in MiXCR, keeping a single row per CDR3 protein. The sample yields 400,000 or so distinct CDR3 sequences, approximately 85% seen once. The sample was CD8+ T cells from PBMCs. The receptor comes from a human donor with multiple sclerosis.

The CDR3 sequence: CSVESGGSGELFF. CDR3 in DNA: TGCAGCGTTGAGTCGGGAGGGTCCGGGGAGCTGTTTTTT. The chain links TRBV29-1 to TRBJ2-2; the match to TRBD2 covers 8 bases. Germline V gives CDR1 SQVTM, CDR2 ANQGSEA. This CDR3 region has 13 residues. Losses at the gene ends were 3 bases for V and 6 bases for J; bases not matched to a gene: 3.